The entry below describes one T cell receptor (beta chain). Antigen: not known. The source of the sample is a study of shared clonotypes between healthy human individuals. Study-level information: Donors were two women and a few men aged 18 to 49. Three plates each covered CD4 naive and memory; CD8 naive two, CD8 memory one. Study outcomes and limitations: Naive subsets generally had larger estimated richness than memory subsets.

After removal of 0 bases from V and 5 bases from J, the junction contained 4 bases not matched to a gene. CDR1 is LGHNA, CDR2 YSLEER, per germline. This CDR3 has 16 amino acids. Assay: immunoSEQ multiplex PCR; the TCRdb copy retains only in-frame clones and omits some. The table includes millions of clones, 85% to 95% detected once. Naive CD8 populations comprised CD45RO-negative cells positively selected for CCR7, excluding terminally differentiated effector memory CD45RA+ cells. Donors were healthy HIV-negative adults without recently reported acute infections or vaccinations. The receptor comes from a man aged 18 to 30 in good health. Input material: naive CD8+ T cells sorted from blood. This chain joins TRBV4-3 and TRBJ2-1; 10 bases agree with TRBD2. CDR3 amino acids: CASSQDSTSGNNEQFF. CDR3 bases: TGCGCCAGCAGCCAAGATAGTACTAGCGGGAACAATGAGCAGTTCTTC.